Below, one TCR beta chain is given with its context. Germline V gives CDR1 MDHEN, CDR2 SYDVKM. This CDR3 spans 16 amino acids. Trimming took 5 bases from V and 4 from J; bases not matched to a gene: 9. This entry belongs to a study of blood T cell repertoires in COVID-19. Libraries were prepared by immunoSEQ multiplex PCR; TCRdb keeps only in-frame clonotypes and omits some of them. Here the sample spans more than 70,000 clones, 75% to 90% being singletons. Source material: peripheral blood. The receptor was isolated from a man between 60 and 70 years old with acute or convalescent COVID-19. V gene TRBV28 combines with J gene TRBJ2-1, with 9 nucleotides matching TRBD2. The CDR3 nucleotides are TGTGCCAGCAGTACCACGCTAGCGGGGCTTTACAATGAGCAGTTCTTC. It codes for CASSTTLAGLYNEQFF.